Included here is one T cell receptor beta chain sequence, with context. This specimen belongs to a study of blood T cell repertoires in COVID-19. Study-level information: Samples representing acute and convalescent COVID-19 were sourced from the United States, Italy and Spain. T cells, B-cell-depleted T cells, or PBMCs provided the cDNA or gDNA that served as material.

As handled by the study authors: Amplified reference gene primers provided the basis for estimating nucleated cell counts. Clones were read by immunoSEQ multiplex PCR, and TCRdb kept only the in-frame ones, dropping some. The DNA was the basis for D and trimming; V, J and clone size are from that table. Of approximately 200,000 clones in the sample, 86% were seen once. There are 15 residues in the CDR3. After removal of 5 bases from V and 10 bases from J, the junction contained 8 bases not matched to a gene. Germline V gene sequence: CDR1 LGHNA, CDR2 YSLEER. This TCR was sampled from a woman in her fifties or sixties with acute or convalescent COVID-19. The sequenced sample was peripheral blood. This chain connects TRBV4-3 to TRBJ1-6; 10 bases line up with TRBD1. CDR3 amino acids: CASSSQGQGSSPLHF. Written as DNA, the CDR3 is TGCGCCAGCAGCTCCCAGGGACAGGGGAGCTCACCCCTCCACTTT.